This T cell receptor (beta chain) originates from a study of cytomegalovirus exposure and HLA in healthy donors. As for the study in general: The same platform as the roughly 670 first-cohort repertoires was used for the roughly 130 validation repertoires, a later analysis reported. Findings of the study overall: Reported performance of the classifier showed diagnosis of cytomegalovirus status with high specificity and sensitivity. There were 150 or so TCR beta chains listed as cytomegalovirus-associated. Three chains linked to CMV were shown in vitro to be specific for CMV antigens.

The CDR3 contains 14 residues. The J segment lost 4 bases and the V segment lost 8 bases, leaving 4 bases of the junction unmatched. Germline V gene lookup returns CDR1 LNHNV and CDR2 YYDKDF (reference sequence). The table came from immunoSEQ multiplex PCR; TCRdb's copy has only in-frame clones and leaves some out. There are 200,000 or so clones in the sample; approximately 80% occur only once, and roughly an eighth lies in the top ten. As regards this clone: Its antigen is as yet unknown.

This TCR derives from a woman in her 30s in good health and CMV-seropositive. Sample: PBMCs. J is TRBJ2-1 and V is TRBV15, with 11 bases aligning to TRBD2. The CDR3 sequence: CATSLAGGYNEQFF. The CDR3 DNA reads TGTGCCACCTCCCTAGCGGGAGGATACAATGAGCAGTTCTTC.